Sequencing of this T cell receptor beta chain was carried out in a study of shared clonotypes between healthy human individuals. The CDR3 is 14 residues long. Germline V gene lookup returns CDR1 KGHSH and CDR2 LQKENI. The germline V and J ends were trimmed by 3 bases and 5 bases, with 13 bases remaining between them. Positively selected for CCR7, the CD45RO-negative cells used as naive CD8 cells excluded terminally differentiated effector memory CD45RA+ cells. TCRdb's table, derived via immunoSEQ multiplex PCR, lists solely in-frame clones and lacks some. This sample has about 2 million clones, with approximately 94% found just once.

The sample taken for sequencing was naive CD8+ T cells sorted from blood. The TCR originated in a man between 18 and 35 years old in good health. The rearrangement links TRBV18 to TRBJ2-5; D is ambiguous. The DNA of the CDR3 is TGTGCCAGCTCACCTGGAATAGAGTGGGAGACCCAGTACTTC. It specifies CASSPGIEWETQYF.